The 25 T cell receptor beta chains listed next were all sequenced from one sample in a study of T cell responses to AZD1222 COVID-19 vaccine. Assay used: immunoSEQ multiplex PCR; TCRdb lists only in-frame clones, some missing. The sample records approximately 150,000 clones, about 91% being singletons. The sequencing here drew on peripheral blood, taken 28 days after the second AZD1222 dose. The receptors stem from an adult who received the AZD1222 COVID-19 vaccine.

The chain links TRBV27 to TRBJ2-2; TRBD1 matches 7 bases. The CDR3 spans 19 residues. Germline V gene sequence: CDR1 MNHEY, CDR2 SMNVEV (reference sequence). Losses at the gene ends were 2 bases for V and 1 base for J; bases not matched to a gene: 13. The CDR3 here is CASSLTSGQPTENTGELFF. The CDR3, as DNA: TGTGCCAGCAGTTTAACGTCGGGACAGCCCACAGAGAACACCGGGGAGCTGTTTTTT.

DNA of the CDR3: TGTGCCAGTAGTATAATGGGTAGGGGGCATGATGAGCAGTTCTTC. Translation gives CASSIMGRGHDEQFF. The V gene is TRBV19, the J gene TRBJ2-1; 7 bases agree with TRBD1. The CDR3 spans 15 residues. Germline trimming cut 2 bases from V and 8 bases from J; bases unmatched to any gene: 9. The V gene's germline CDR1 is LNHDA and CDR2 SQIVND (reference sequence).

The V gene is TRBV5-4, the J gene TRBJ1-5; 8 bases are a match to TRBD1. Germline V gives CDR1 SGHNT, CDR2 YYREEE (reference sequence). Losses at the gene ends were 4 bases for V and 7 bases for J; bases not matched to a gene: 10. The CDR3 contains 15 residues. The CDR3 nucleotides are TGTGCCAGCAGCCTCGGACAGGGTGAGGGGCAGCCCCAGCATTTT. Amino acid sequence: CASSLGQGEGQPQHF.

The rearrangement joins TRBV19 to TRBJ2-7; D call uncertain. CDR1 and CDR2 from the germline V gene are LNHDA and SQIVND (reference sequence). The CDR3 runs to 11 residues. V was trimmed by 6 bases and J by 6 bases, leaving 9 bases between them. For the CDR3, the DNA is TGTGCCAGTAGCCTTGGAAGCGAGCAGTACTTC. It codes for CASSLGSEQYF.

The chain links TRBV7-8 to TRBJ2-1; TRBD2 matches 9 bases. Germline loops: CDR1 SGHVS, CDR2 FQNEAQ. The CDR3 has 14 residues. Trimming removed 5 bases from V and 10 bases from J; junction bases left unmatched: 9. This CDR3 is CASSRGTTSGEQFF. DNA of the CDR3: TGTGCCAGCAGCCGAGGAACGACTAGCGGAGAGCAGTTCTTC.

The CDR3 protein is CASSAMLRGSYYGYTF. In nucleotides, the CDR3 is TGTGCCAGCAGCGCCATGTTGAGGGGATCCTACTATGGCTACACCTTC. This chain uses TRBV9 with TRBJ1-2, with a possible D match to TRBD1 (5 bases). Trimming left V 3 bases short and J 3 bases short, with 18 bases between. This CDR3 region has 16 residues. Germline loops: CDR1 SGDLS, CDR2 YYNGEE.

The chain employs TRBV4-2 and TRBJ2-7, with D possibly matching TRBD2 (5 bases). V was cut by 0 bases and J by 0 bases, with 9 bases left in between. The CDR3 sequence is 15 residues long. CDR1 is LGHNA, CDR2 YNFKEQ, per germline. CDR3 nucleotides: TGTGCCAGCAGCCAAGAGAGGGCCAGCTCCTACGAGCAGTACTTC. Protein: CASSQERASSYEQYF.

The genes are TRBV4-1 and TRBJ1-4; a possible D gene is TRBD1 (6 bases). V dropped 1 base and J dropped 4 bases, with 10 bases sitting between them. Germline V gene data show CDR1 as MGHRA and CDR2 as YSYEKL. The CDR3 sequence is 15 residues long. The CDR3 protein is CASSQVTGINEKLFF. In DNA form, the CDR3 reads TGCGCCAGCAGCCAAGTAACAGGGATTAATGAAAAACTGTTTTTT.

The gene calls are TRBV5-1 and TRBJ1-2, with D possibly TRBD1 on 6 matching bases. V lost 7 bases, J lost 4 bases, and 17 bases lay in between. CDR1 is SGHRS and CDR2 is YFSETQ in the germline V gene. This CDR3 contains 14 residues. CDR3 DNA sequence: TGCGCCAGCGCCTTGGACAGCCTTTTCTATGGCTACACCTTC. Its protein is CASALDSLFYGYTF.

This chain connects TRBV6-2 or TRBV6-3 to TRBJ2-3; D uncertain. V lost 6 bases to trimming and J lost 2 bases, with 18 bases between them. Germline CDR1 reads MNHEY; CDR2 reads SVGEGT. This CDR3 spans 16 amino acids. The CDR3 DNA reads TGTGCCAGCAGCAAGGACGGTGGGTACCTCACAGATACGCAGTATTTT. This translates into CASSKDGGYLTDTQYF.

DNA for the CDR3: TGTGCCAGCAGTCCCGGGACAGGAAAGTTCAAGGAGCAGTACTTC. Encoded protein: CASSPGTGKFKEQYF. J is TRBJ2-7 and V is TRBV27; 8 nucleotides agree with TRBD1. Germline V gene sequence: CDR1 MNHEY, CDR2 SMNVEV (reference sequence). Unmatched junction bases numbered 13, after V lost 5 bases and J lost 7 bases. The CDR3 sequence is 15 residues long.

This clone occurred once. This rearrangement joins TRBV6-5 to TRBJ1-1; TRBD1 might be the D (5 bases). CDR3 length: 15 amino acids. CDR1 is MNHEY and CDR2 is SVGAGI in the germline V gene. The V end lost 5 bases, the J end lost 0 bases, and 13 bases lay between the germline ends. The CDR3 region has the DNA TGTGCCAGCAGTCGCCTTGAGGGGCTGAACACTGAAGCTTTCTTT. Protein product: CASSRLEGLNTEAFF.

Here the CDR3 DNA reads TGCAGTGCTGGGACAGGGGATGGCTACACCTTC. As protein: CSAGTGDGYTF. V and J are TRBV20-1 and TRBJ1-2; 10 bases agree with TRBD1. V was pared by 5 bases and J by 6 bases, with 0 bases of the junction left unmatched. This CDR3 region has 11 residues. Germline V gene data show CDR1 as DFQATT and CDR2 as SNEGSKA (reference sequence).

The chain couples TRBV5-5 to TRBJ2-7, with D maybe TRBD1 (6 bases). Looked up from germline, CDR1 is SGHKS and CDR2 is YYEKEE (reference sequence). The CDR3 has 14 amino acids. V lost 0 bases and J 2 bases, leaving 9 bases between the germline ends. DNA of the CDR3: TGTGCCAGCAGCTTGGAAAGGGGGACCTACGAGCAGTACTTC. It encodes CASSLERGTYEQYF.

This clone was seen once. The V gene is TRBV7-6, the J gene TRBJ1-2; no reliable D call. Looked up from germline, CDR1 is SGHVS and CDR2 is FNYEAQ. Trimming removed 4 bases at V and 8 bases at J, with 11 bases between. This CDR3 spans 12 amino acids. This CDR3 is CASSYVGGGYTF. DNA for the CDR3: TGTGCCAGCAGCTACGTCGGAGGCGGCTACACCTTC. Drawing the rest from reference TRBV7-6 and TRBJ1-2, the complete variable domain is GAGVSQSPRYKVTKRGQDVALRCDPISGHVSLYWYRQALGQGPEFLTYFNYEAQQDKSGLPNDRFSAERPEGSISTLTIQRTEQRDSAMYRCASSYVGGGYTFGSGTRLTVV.

This clone was seen just once. V is TRBV13 and J is TRBJ1-1; 7 positions agree with TRBD1. The CDR3 is made up of 15 amino acids. V shed 4 bases, J shed 3 bases, and the junction held 8 bases outside the gene matches. CDR1 is PRHDT and CDR2 is FYEKMQ in the germline V gene (reference sequence). DNA of the CDR3: TGTGCCAGCAGCTCCCGGACAGGTGGGGACACTGAAGCTTTCTTT. Translation: CASSSRTGGDTEAFF.

The chain combines TRBV10-2 with TRBJ1-5, with 9 nucleotides matching TRBD1. Germline loops: CDR1 WSHSY, CDR2 SAAADI. V shed 2 bases, J shed 5 bases, and the junction held 4 bases outside the gene matches. The CDR3 sequence is 15 residues long. The CDR3 region has the DNA TGCGCCAGCAGTGAGGCAGGACAGGGGTATCAGCCCCAGCATTTT. Its protein product is CASSEAGQGYQPQHF.

The CDR3 nucleotides read TGTGCCAGCAGTTTCCAACTCCCGGGGGTCACTGAAGCTTTCTTT. Translated, it gives CASSFQLPGVTEAFF. The V and J genes are TRBV6-5 and TRBJ1-1, with D tentatively TRBD1 (5 bases). This CDR3 is built from 15 residues. Trimming removed 4 bases at V and 4 bases at J, with 16 bases between. CDR1 and CDR2 from the germline V gene are MNHEY and SVGAGI.

This clone was observed once. V and J are TRBV7-9 and TRBJ2-2; a possible D gene is TRBD1 (5 bases). This CDR3 has 15 amino acids. Germline assignment: CDR1 SEHNR and CDR2 FQNEAQ (reference sequence). V gave up 3 bases and J gave up 5 bases, with 13 bases separating them. This CDR3 is CASSFRVNGTGELFF. The DNA for the CDR3 is TGTGCCAGCAGCTTCAGGGTGAACGGAACCGGGGAGCTGTTTTTT.

The chain links TRBV6-4 to TRBJ2-1; D remains unclear. The CDR3 extends over 12 amino acids. Germline V gives CDR1 MRHNA, CDR2 SNTAGT. With 3 bases removed from V and 7 bases from J, the gap between germline ends came to 7 bases. The CDR3 DNA sequence: TGTGCCAGCAGTGAAACTTGGAATGAGCAGTTCTTC. It codes for CASSETWNEQFF.

The V call is TRBV12-3 or TRBV12-4, the J call TRBJ2-3; D is unclear. The CDR3 is 12 residues long. V shed 3 bases and J shed 3 bases, with 4 bases lying between them. DNA for the CDR3: TGTGCCAGCAGTTTTACTACAGATACGCAGTATTTT. Its translation: CASSFTTDTQYF.

In this sample, this clone turned up a few times. The V call is TRBV9, the J call TRBJ1-2; 11 nucleotides align to TRBD1. The CDR3 spans 15 residues. V dropped 3 bases and J dropped 8; count of bases not matched to a gene: 9. The germline CDR1 and CDR2 sequences are SGDLS and YYNGEE. The CDR3 DNA sequence: TGTGCCAGCAGCGAGGGACAGGGGGGGTTCAACGGCTACACCTTC. As protein: CASSEGQGGFNGYTF.

The chain combines TRBV2 with TRBJ2-2; 10 bases are a match to TRBD1. CDR3 length equals 18 residues. Germline V gene lookup returns CDR1 SNHLY and CDR2 FYNNEI. V lost 7 bases and J lost 4; bases outside the gene matches: 15. The CDR3 DNA reads TGTGCCAGCAAGTTCAAGACAGGGGGCTCTAAAAGCACCGGGGAGCTGTTTTTT. It codes for CASKFKTGGSKSTGELFF.

This clone was observed a handful of times. CDR3 nucleotide sequence: TGTGCCAGCAGCCCTAGACTAGCGAGAGAGCAGTTCTTC. It encodes CASSPRLAREQFF. The chain links TRBV5-6 to TRBJ2-1; the match to TRBD2 covers 8 bases. The V gene's germline CDR1 is SGHDT and CDR2 YYEEEE. Germline trimming cut 4 bases from V and 10 bases from J; bases unmatched to any gene: 7. There are 13 residues in the CDR3.

V gene TRBV27 combines with J gene TRBJ2-7, with D uncertain. The V end lost 7 bases, the J end lost 2 bases, and 12 bases lay between the germline ends. This CDR3 spans 13 amino acids. The germline CDR1 and CDR2 sequences are MNHEY and SMNVEV (reference sequence). CDR3 in DNA: TGTGCCAGCAAGGGTACGCTGGCCTACGAGCAGTACTTC. It is translated as CASKGTLAYEQYF.